This TCR beta chain was obtained from a study of immune cell composition in non-small cell lung cancer. Profiling relied on immunoSEQ multiplex PCR, and the TCRdb table lists in-frame clones only, not all of them. The sample records about 3,200 clones, approximately 79% being singletons. V lost 0 bases and J lost 4, with 15 bases in between. Germline V gene lookup returns CDR1 LGHNA and CDR2 YSLEER. The CDR3 is 16 residues long. The receptor was isolated from a human donor with non-small cell lung cancer. The sequencing input was lung tumor tissue. The V gene is TRBV4-3, the J gene TRBJ1-1; D perhaps matches TRBD1 (6 bases). The DNA of the CDR3 is TGCGCCAGCAGCCAAGATGGGGGCCAAAGAGGCACTGAAGCTTTCTTT. Encoded protein: CASSQDGGQRGTEAFF.